This T cell receptor beta chain was sequenced during a study of control samples from healthy donors and cancer patients. Clones were read by immunoSEQ multiplex PCR, and TCRdb kept only the in-frame ones, dropping some. The table records more than 45,000 clones, nearly 95% of them present only once. Germline V CDR1 and CDR2: SNHLY, FYNNEI. The CDR3 sequence is 12 residues long. V gave up 7 bases and J gave up 4 bases; unmatched junction bases: 2. The chain is built from TRBV2 and TRBJ1-1; 8 bases line up with TRBD1. Sequenced: PBMCs. The origin of this receptor is a woman aged 50 to 60 with head and neck cancer. The CDR3 coding sequence is TGTGCCAGCAATCAGGGGGCCACTGAAGCTTTCTTT. It translates to CASNQGATEAFF.